The 21 T cell receptor beta chains presented below share a single source sample, sequenced in a study of PD-L1 blockade in urothelial cancer. This table comes from immunoSEQ multiplex PCR, and its TCRdb copy is limited to in-frame clones, with some not included. The sample holds approximately 100,000 clones; over 75% are singletons and the top ten take 2% to 2.5%. The sample was PBMCs, taken around atezolizumab (anti-PD-L1) treatment. The receptor set was obtained from a man aged 45-65 years with urothelial cancer.

This clone has a handful of counts. This chain uses TRBV2 with TRBJ1-4; no reliable D call. V lost 3 bases and J 4 bases, leaving 9 bases between the germline ends. This CDR3 has 14 amino acids. The germline V gene encodes CDR1 SNHLY and CDR2 FYNNEI. The CDR3 sequence is CASSDGRGNEKLFF. In DNA, the CDR3 is TGTGCCAGCAGTGACGGACGGGGTAATGAAAAACTGTTTTTT. Full variable domain (missing parts from reference TRBV2 and TRBJ1-4): EPEVTQTPSHQVTQMGQEVILRCVPISNHLYFYWYRQILGQKVEFLVSFYNNEISEKSEIFDDQFSVERPDGSNFTLKIRSTKLEDSAMYFCASSDGRGNEKLFFGSGTQLSVL.

V usage is TRBV30 and J usage is TRBJ2-3, with D hard to call. V was cut by 4 bases and J by 3 bases, with 11 bases left in between. The CDR3 consists of 13 residues. Germline CDR1 is GTSNPN and CDR2 is SVGIG (reference sequence). In DNA form, the CDR3 reads TGTGCCTGGAATAAGCGTGGAACAGATACGCAGTATTTT. The encoded protein is CAWNKRGTDTQYF.

This chain connects TRBV6-6 to TRBJ1-1; D is unclear. Germline V gene lookup returns CDR1 MNHNY and CDR2 SVGAGI (reference sequence). The CDR3 contains 13 residues. Between the trimmed V and J ends, which lost 8 bases and 4 bases, there was a span of 14 bases. The CDR3 nucleotides read TGTGCCAGCGTGAGGAGTGTCGGCACTGAAGCTTTCTTT. It yields the protein CASVRSVGTEAFF.

The rearrangement links TRBV28 to TRBJ2-7; tentatively, D is TRBD1 (7 bases). This CDR3 has 14 residues. Per the germline V gene, CDR1 is MDHEN and CDR2 is SYDVKM. V shed 7 bases and J shed 8 bases, with 21 bases lying between them. CDR3 sequence reads: CASIARDSLNKQYF. CDR3 DNA sequence: TGTGCCAGCATCGCGCGGGACAGCTTAAACAAGCAGTACTTC.

The V gene is TRBV5-6, the J gene TRBJ2-7; D is ambiguous. The length of the CDR3 is 13 residues. V lost 3 bases to trimming and J lost 8 bases, with 15 bases between them. In germline, CDR1 is SGHDT, CDR2 YYEEEE. The chain's CDR3 is CASSSGSVFKQYF. In DNA, the CDR3 is TGTGCCAGCAGCTCCGGGTCGGTTTTCAAGCAGTACTTC.

The chain joins TRBV27 to TRBJ2-1; 7 bases match TRBD2. V was pared by 1 base and J by 1 base, with 7 bases of the junction left unmatched. Germline V gene lookup returns CDR1 MNHEY and CDR2 SMNVEV (reference sequence). This CDR3 has 17 residues. The CDR3 DNA sequence: TGTGCCAGCAGTTTATTCGGGGAGGGCCGGTCCTACAATGAGCAGTTCTTC. Residues: CASSLFGEGRSYNEQFF.

The V gene is TRBV5-4, the J gene TRBJ2-4; D may be TRBD1 (6 bases). This CDR3 is built from 15 residues. The germline gives CDR1 SGHNT, CDR2 YYREEE (reference sequence). Trimming cost V 0 bases and J 3 bases, with 10 bases left between them. The CDR3 DNA is TGTGCCAGCAGCTTGGCCGAGACAGGCAAAAACATTCAGTACTTC. Amino acid sequence: CASSLAETGKNIQYF.

The CDR3 protein is CASSLGAITDTQYF. The CDR3 bases are TGTGCCAGCAGCTTGGGAGCGATCACAGATACGCAGTATTTT. V usage is TRBV5-6 and J usage is TRBJ2-3; D remains unclear. Trimming removed 0 bases at V and 2 bases at J, with 7 bases between. The germline V gene has CDR1 SGHDT and CDR2 YYEEEE. This CDR3 is built from 14 residues.

The chain has TRBV30 and TRBJ1-1, with D hard to call. The germline V gene encodes CDR1 GTSNPN and CDR2 SVGIG (reference sequence). Trimming cost V 3 bases and J 0 bases, with 11 bases left between them. This CDR3 has 14 amino acids. The CDR3 spells CAWSRLILNTEAFF. In DNA, the CDR3 is TGTGCCTGGAGCCGCCTAATCCTGAACACTGAAGCTTTCTTT.

This sequence joins TRBV5-1 and TRBJ2-1; D gene ambiguous. V was pared by 3 bases and J by 8 bases, with 15 bases between. CDR1 is SGHRS, CDR2 YFSETQ, per germline. CDR3 size: 14 residues. The CDR3 reads CASSSTTLMDEQFF. The CDR3 nucleotides are TGCGCCAGCAGCTCGACAACCCTTATGGATGAGCAGTTCTTC.

This clone was recorded only once. The rearrangement joins TRBV5-1 to TRBJ2-2; 7 bases align to TRBD1. V lost 3 bases and J lost 7; bases outside the gene matches: 6. The CDR3 runs 14 residues. CDR1 is SGHRS and CDR2 is YFSETQ in the germline V gene. This chain's CDR3 is CASSSDRPDGELFF. CDR3 nucleotides: TGCGCCAGCAGCTCGGACAGGCCCGACGGGGAGCTGTTTTTT. Together with reference TRBV5-1 and TRBJ2-2, the CDR3 gives the full variable domain: KAGVTQTPRYLIKTRGQQVTLSCSPISGHRSVSWYQQTPGQGLQFLFEYFSETQRNKGNFPGRFSGRQFSNSRSEMNVSTLELGDSALYLCASSSDRPDGELFFGEGSRLTVL.

To note about this clone: At one boundary the junction diverges from the germline segment, which might be a read error. This chain joins TRBV7-7 and TRBJ2-1, with 12 bases identical to TRBD2. Germline V gives CDR1 SSHAT, CDR2 FNYEAQ (reference sequence). The CDR3 totals 16 residues. CDR3 nucleotides: TGTGCTAGCAGCAGCGAAGGACTAGCGGGGTACAATGAGCAGTTCTTC. It codes for CASSSEGLAGYNEQFF. Full variable domain (outside the CDR3, taken from reference TRBV7-7 and TRBJ2-1): GAGVSQSPRYKVTKRGQDVTLRCDPISSHATLYWYQQALGQGPEFLTYFNYEAQPDKSGLPSDRFSAERPEGSISTLTIQRTEQRDSAMYRCASSSEGLAGYNEQFFGPGTRLTVL.

V usage is TRBV21-1 and J usage is TRBJ2-3; TRBD2 is taken as the D call from the table, unchecked against the DNA. TRBV21-1 constitutes a pseudogene. The CDR3 runs 16 residues. The CDR3 DNA reads TGTGCCAGCAGTGGTCTAGCGGGAGGTAGTATAGATACGCAGTATTTT. This translates into CASSGLAGGSIDTQYF.

This clone was detected only a few times. The chain couples TRBV19 to TRBJ2-1, with D uncertain. The CDR3 is 13 residues long. CDR1 is LNHDA, CDR2 SQIVND, per germline (reference sequence). V was clipped by 1 base and J by 7 bases, with 8 bases between them. The CDR3 DNA follows: TGTGCCAGTAGTATAGCGAAGAGGAATGAGCAGTTCTTC. It codes for CASSIAKRNEQFF.

The rearrangement uses TRBV4-1 and TRBJ2-2; D is unresolved. The V end was cut by 0 bases, the J end by 6 bases, with 8 bases between. The CDR3 consists of 14 residues. Germline V gene data show CDR1 as MGHRA and CDR2 as YSYEKL. Written as DNA, the CDR3 is TGCGCCAGCAGCCAAGATAACTTTTCCGGGGAGCTGTTTTTT. Translating gives CASSQDNFSGELFF.

V gene TRBV7-8 combines with J gene TRBJ2-5; the match to TRBD2 covers 7 bases. The germline CDR1 and CDR2 sequences are SGHVS and FQNEAQ. The CDR3 runs 14 residues. J gave up 5 bases and V 5 bases, and 8 bases lay outside the gene matches. CDR3 sequence reads: CASSPATSTETQYF. Written as DNA, the CDR3 is TGTGCCAGCAGCCCCGCGACTAGCACTGAGACCCAGTACTTC.

The chain is built from TRBV28 and TRBJ1-6; the match to TRBD1 covers 9 bases. Trimming removed 11 bases from V and 9 bases from J; junction bases left unmatched: 17. This CDR3 has 16 residues. Germline V gives CDR1 MDHEN, CDR2 SYDVKM. The CDR3 here is CAVQTGTGTGGSPLHF. The DNA of the CDR3 is TGTGCCGTCCAAACCGGGACAGGGACCGGGGGTTCACCCCTCCACTTT.

The V gene is TRBV6-5, the J gene TRBJ2-7; 10 bases align to TRBD1. Trimming at V came to 6 bases and at J to 2 bases, leaving 7 bases not matched to a gene. The CDR3 extends over 15 amino acids. CDR1 and CDR2 from the germline V gene are MNHEY and SVGAGI. The CDR3 DNA reads as TGTGCCAGCAGACGCCGGGACAGGGGTCCCTACGAGCAGTACTTC. It yields the protein CASRRRDRGPYEQYF.

The chain carries TRBV6-6 and TRBJ2-7, with 11 bases identical to TRBD2. Germline CDR1 is MNHNY and CDR2 is SVGAGI (reference sequence). The CDR3 consists of 14 residues. The V segment lost 5 bases and the J segment 5 bases; nucleotides outside the gene matches: 5. The CDR3 is CASSPLAGVHEQYF. The CDR3 region has the DNA TGTGCCAGCAGTCCACTAGCGGGAGTCCACGAGCAGTACTTC.

This clone has only a few counts. The chain recombines TRBV2 with TRBJ2-1, with TRBD2 matching 7 bases. The CDR3 runs 16 residues. Trimming at V came to 5 bases and at J to 1 base, leaving 8 bases not matched to a gene. From germline, CDR1 is SNHLY and CDR2 FYNNEI. DNA for the CDR3: TGTGCCAGCAGTTTTGGACTAGAGTGGTCCTACAATGAGCAGTTCTTC. Residues: CASSFGLEWSYNEQFF.

The chain recombines TRBV7-9 with TRBJ1-5; D gene uncertain. The CDR3 covers 12 residues. Trimming stripped 2 bases from V and 6 bases from J, with 5 bases between. CDR1 is SEHNR, CDR2 FQNEAQ, per germline (reference sequence). Written as DNA, the CDR3 is TGTGCCAGCAGCTTACTCGGTCAGCCCCAGCATTTT. Residues: CASSLLGQPQHF.